These 30 T cell receptor beta chains share one sample of origin, sequenced in a study of T cells after yellow fever vaccination. From the 5' RACE reads, TCRdb called clonotypes with MiXCR, one entry per CDR3 protein. The data contain some 320,000 distinct CDR3 sequences, 4.1% of them singletons. The sample consisted of PBMCs, taken 5 days after the yellow fever booster vaccination. Every receptor here comes from a man aged 18 to 30 who received the YFV17D yellow fever vaccine.

Ten or more counts support this clonotype. In nucleotides, the CDR3 is TGTGCCAGCAGTGTTACCGGGACCGCCTCCTACAATGAGCAGTTCTTC. Amino acids: CASSVTGTASYNEQFF. The rearrangement uses TRBV6-5 and TRBJ2-1; the D call may be TRBD1 or TRBD2 (5 bases each). Germline values: CDR1 MNHEY, CDR2 SVGAGI. The CDR3 consists of 16 residues. V gave up 5 bases and J gave up 0 bases, with 14 bases separating them.

This clonotype appeared many times. CDR3 region: CSALDEANVLTF. CDR3 coding DNA: TGCAGCGCCCTAGATGAAGCCAACGTCCTGACTTTC. The rearrangement links TRBV29-1 to TRBJ2-6; no clear D gene. Between the trimmed V and J ends, which lost 7 bases and 7 bases, there was a span of 11 bases. The CDR3 has 12 amino acids. The V gene's germline CDR1 is SQVTM and CDR2 ANQGSEA.

This clonotype was found many times. This chain joins TRBV11-2 and TRBJ2-5, with D possibly TRBD2 on 6 matching bases. Germline values: CDR1 SGHAT, CDR2 FQNNGV. The CDR3 runs to 13 residues. V lost 6 bases to trimming and J lost 3 bases, with 11 bases between them. CDR3 nucleotide sequence: TGTGCCAGCAGGCGGGGAAATGAAGAGACCCAGTACTTC. It specifies CASRRGNEETQYF.

Only a few counts were recorded for this clonotype. The V call is TRBV6-5, the J call TRBJ1-2; 9 bases are shared with TRBD1. The CDR3 extends over 14 amino acids. Germline CDR1 MNHEY, CDR2 SVGAGI. With 5 bases clipped from V and 6 bases from J, the junction kept 7 bases outside the gene matches. DNA of the CDR3: TGTGCCAGCAGTCTATACCGGGACAGGGATGGCTACACCTTC. Its translation: CASSLYRDRDGYTF.

This clonotype was recorded many times. This rearrangement joins TRBV9 to TRBJ2-3, with 7 bases that match TRBD2. After removal of 0 bases from V and 6 bases from J, the junction contained 7 bases not matched to a gene. The CDR3 extends over 15 amino acids. The V gene's germline CDR1 is SGDLS and CDR2 YYNGEE. CDR3 coding DNA: TGTGCCAGCAGCGTAGGTGGGCAGGGAGGGGATACGCAGTATTTT. As protein: CASSVGGQGGDTQYF.

The chain employs TRBV12-3 or TRBV12-4 and TRBJ2-3; 11 nucleotides agree with TRBD2. The CDR3 is 15 residues long. The V and J ends lost 3 bases and 12 bases, in that order; junction bases with no gene match: 11. The CDR3 DNA is TGTGCCAGCAGTTTGTTTAGCGGGGGGGCAGGAGGCCAGTATTTT. Its protein product is CASSLFSGGAGGQYF.

This clonotype came up many times. This rearrangement joins TRBV7-2 to TRBJ2-1; the D is unclear. This CDR3 has 15 amino acids. The germline V gene has CDR1 SGHTA and CDR2 FQGNSA. Deletions cut 5 bases from V and 0 bases from J, with 11 bases between. DNA for the CDR3: TGTGCCAGCAGCGCCGGCAGGAGCTCCTACAATGAGCAGTTCTTC. This translates into CASSAGRSSYNEQFF. The variable domain in full, with the rest retrieved from reference TRBV7-2 and TRBJ2-1, is GAGVSQSPSNKVTEKGKDVELRCDPISGHTALYWYRQSLGQGLEFLIYFQGNSAPDKSGLPSDRFSAERTGGSVSTLTIQRTQQEDSAVYLCASSAGRSSYNEQFFGPGTRLTVL.

The V gene is TRBV7-9, the J gene TRBJ2-2, with D unresolved. Germline V gene sequence: CDR1 SEHNR, CDR2 FQNEAQ (reference sequence). The CDR3 is 12 residues long. Trimming left V 2 bases short and J 7 bases short, with 5 bases between. The CDR3 loop reads CASSLQDGELFF. In DNA form, the CDR3 reads TGTGCCAGCAGCTTACAGGACGGGGAGCTGTTTTTT.

Ten or more counts support this clonotype. This chain joins TRBV23-1 and TRBJ1-1; weak D call: TRBD1 (5 bases). TRBV23-1 belongs to the ORF category, with a function that is uncertain. The CDR3 loop spans 13 amino acids. Between the trimmed V and J ends, which lost 4 bases and 6 bases, there was a span of 12 bases. This chain's CDR3 is CASSPTGAAEAFF. The CDR3, as DNA: TGCGCCAGCAGTCCCACCGGGGCCGCTGAAGCTTTCTTT.

This clonotype was recorded many times. V gene TRBV25-1 combines with J gene TRBJ2-3; TRBD2 agrees at 8 bases. The CDR3 has 14 residues. CDR1 and CDR2 from the germline V gene are MGHDK and SYGVNS. V lost 3 bases, J lost 4 bases, and 3 bases stayed unmatched. The CDR3 sequence is CASSDTGLADTQYF. Here the CDR3 DNA reads TGTGCCAGCAGTGATACGGGACTAGCAGATACGCAGTATTTT.

The chain combines TRBV7-9 with TRBJ2-1, with a possible D match to TRBD1 (6 bases). The germline V gene encodes CDR1 SEHNR and CDR2 FQNEAQ (reference sequence). Trimming took 5 bases from V and 6 from J, leaving 14 bases between them. The CDR3 totals 14 residues. The CDR3 sequence: CASSPNQGPNEQFF. CDR3 sequence (DNA): TGTGCCAGCAGCCCGAATCAGGGGCCCAATGAGCAGTTCTTC.

This clonotype was counted only a few times. The chain has TRBV5-6 and TRBJ1-1; the D gene is possibly TRBD1 (6 bases). Germline lookup yields CDR1 SGHDT and CDR2 YYEEEE. The CDR3 has 15 amino acids. V was trimmed by 3 bases and J by 4 bases, leaving 16 bases between them. The CDR3 loop reads CASSSYRAIGTEAFF. CDR3 DNA sequence: TGTGCCAGCAGCTCATACAGGGCGATAGGCACTGAAGCTTTCTTT.

This clonotype turned up a few times. The chain recombines TRBV30 with TRBJ2-2, with 8 bases that match TRBD2. J was trimmed by 6 bases and V by 2 bases; bases with no gene match: 8. CDR3 length equals 15 residues. In germline, CDR1 is GTSNPN, CDR2 SVGIG (reference sequence). CDR3 amino acids: CAWSYTRGGSGELFF. The CDR3 DNA is TGTGCCTGGAGTTACACCCGGGGGGGTTCCGGGGAGCTGTTTTTT.

CDR3 sequence reads: CSAKGLADYNEQFF. The DNA of the CDR3 is TGCAGTGCTAAGGGACTAGCGGACTACAATGAGCAGTTCTTC. The V call is TRBV20-1, the J call TRBJ2-1, with 11 positions matching TRBD2. The germline gives CDR1 DFQATT, CDR2 SNEGSKA (reference sequence). The CDR3 extends over 14 amino acids. V shed 4 bases and J 3 bases; nucleotides not matched to a gene: 2.

This clonotype turned up a few times. The rearrangement joins TRBV7-8 to TRBJ1-1; D is unresolved. V lost 5 bases and J 4 bases, leaving 14 bases between the germline ends. This CDR3 has 14 residues. Germline V gene sequence: CDR1 SGHVS, CDR2 FQNEAQ. CDR3: CASSPDVEGTEAFF. The CDR3 region has the DNA TGTGCCAGCAGCCCCGACGTGGAGGGCACTGAAGCTTTCTTT.

There are a few counts of this clonotype. CDR3 loop: CASSYGAPGGYNEQFF. DNA for the CDR3: TGCGCCAGCAGCTACGGGGCCCCTGGGGGTTACAATGAGCAGTTCTTC. The chain has TRBV4-3 and TRBJ2-1; D is tentatively TRBD1 or TRBD2 (5 bases each). Per germline, CDR1 LGHNA and CDR2 YSLEER. The CDR3 covers 16 residues. Trimming removed 5 bases from V and 4 bases from J, with 18 bases in between.

This clonotype has ten or more counts. The chain has TRBV7-3 and TRBJ2-2, with 10 bases aligning to TRBD2. The CDR3 contains 14 residues. V was clipped by 7 bases and J by 3 bases; unmatched bases: 2. Germline CDR1 is SGHTA and CDR2 is FQGTGA. The CDR3, as DNA: TGTGCCAGCACAGGGACTAGCGACACCGGGGAGCTGTTTTTT. Amino acids: CASTGTSDTGELFF.

The chain uses TRBV18 and TRBJ2-7; TRBD2 might be the D (5 bases). The CDR3 is 13 amino acids. CDR1 and CDR2 from the germline V gene are KGHSH and LQKENI. The DNA for the CDR3 is TGTGCCAGCTCACCAGGGGAGTTGTACGATCAGTACGTC. Amino acids: CASSPGELYDQYV.

This CDR3 is CASSPTRDTLNTEAFF. The CDR3 DNA reads TGTGCCAGCAGCCCCACGCGGGACACCTTAAACACTGAAGCTTTCTTT. The chain has TRBV7-3 and TRBJ1-1; maybe TRBD1 (6 bases). CDR1 is SGHTA, CDR2 FQGTGA, per germline. The CDR3 spans 16 residues. The ends were cut back, 5 bases at V and 2 bases at J, with 18 bases in the middle.

This clonotype was found a few times. This chain connects TRBV6-5 to TRBJ2-5, with 10 bases aligning to TRBD2. The CDR3 runs to 16 residues. Germline values: CDR1 MNHEY, CDR2 SVGAGI. The ends lost 4 bases at V and 2 bases at J; junction bases unmatched: 7. The CDR3 nucleotides are TGTGCCAGCAGTTCAACCTGGACTAGCGGTCAAGAGACCCAGTACTTC. Translation gives CASSSTWTSGQETQYF.

The sample holds a few counts of this clonotype. The chain employs TRBV10-3 and TRBJ1-2, with D unclear. Trimming shortened V by 8 bases and J by 4 bases, and 11 bases separated the two germline ends. The CDR3 length is 12 residues. Germline V gives CDR1 ENHRY, CDR2 SYGVKD. CDR3 in amino acids: CAIGENLYGYTF. The CDR3, as DNA: TGTGCCATCGGGGAGAATCTCTATGGCTACACCTTC.

The J gene is TRBJ2-1, the V gene TRBV5-1; 8 nucleotides match TRBD2. Germline V lookup: CDR1 SGHRS, CDR2 YFSETQ. There are 14 residues in the CDR3. Germline trimming cut 7 bases from V and 6 bases from J; bases unmatched to any gene: 9. DNA of the CDR3: TGCGCCAGCGCCTCTAGCGGGCGTTCCAATGAGCAGTTCTTC. This encodes CASASSGRSNEQFF.

This clonotype has just a few counts. This chain links TRBV30 with TRBJ2-6; D gene uncertain. Trimming removed 0 bases at V and 0 bases at J, with 6 bases between. Germline V lookup: CDR1 GTSNPN, CDR2 SVGIG (reference sequence). The CDR3 extends over 15 amino acids. As DNA, the CDR3 is TGTGCCTGGAGTGTACTGAGCTCTGGGGCCAACGTCCTGACTTTC. This codes for CAWSVLSSGANVLTF.

In its sample, this clonotype was seen a few times. The gene calls are TRBV28 and TRBJ2-6, with D possibly matching TRBD1 (6 bases). V was trimmed by 3 bases and J by 2 bases, leaving 11 bases between them. Germline V lookup: CDR1 MDHEN, CDR2 SYDVKM. The CDR3 length is 16 residues. CDR3 DNA: TGTGCCAGCAGTTTGGACAGAGAAGCTGGGGCCAACGTCCTGACTTTC. Protein sequence: CASSLDREAGANVLTF.

The rearrangement uses TRBV5-4 and TRBJ2-5, with TRBD1 matching 7 bases. Germline assignment: CDR1 SGHNT and CDR2 YYREEE (reference sequence). The length of the CDR3 is 14 residues. The junction had 4 bases not matched to a gene; V was cut back by 4 bases and J by 1 base. CDR3 sequence reads: CASSTTGSQETQYF. The DNA of the CDR3 is TGTGCCAGCAGCACGACAGGGAGCCAAGAGACCCAGTACTTC.

This clonotype was picked up many times. The V gene is TRBV7-6, the J gene TRBJ2-5; no definite D call. Trimming left V 5 bases short and J 0 bases short, with 4 bases between. The CDR3 has 12 residues. Germline assignment: CDR1 SGHVS and CDR2 FNYEAQ. The CDR3 region has the DNA TGTGCCAGCAGCGGAAACCAAGAGACCCAGTACTTC. It codes for CASSGNQETQYF.

This clonotype was counted a few times. CDR3 nucleotides: TGTGCCAGCAGCCCGACCGGGACATTCTCTGGAAACACCATATATTTT. Translating gives CASSPTGTFSGNTIYF. The J gene is TRBJ1-3, the V gene TRBV28, with D possibly being TRBD1 (6 bases). CDR1 and CDR2 from the germline V gene are MDHEN and SYDVKM. V was shortened by 6 bases and J by 0 bases, with 15 bases between the two germline ends. The CDR3 spans 16 residues.

There are many counts of this clonotype. The chain carries TRBV2 and TRBJ2-3; D assignment may be TRBD1 or TRBD2 (5 bases each). V was trimmed by 8 bases and J by 4 bases, leaving 16 bases between them. The germline V gene has CDR1 SNHLY and CDR2 FYNNEI. CDR3 size: 14 residues. For the CDR3, the DNA is TGTGCCAGCCAGTGGGACCCTATTTCAGATACGCAGTATTTT. It is translated as CASQWDPISDTQYF.

This clonotype occurred a few times. The gene calls are TRBV20-1 and TRBJ2-1, with D unresolved. Trimming took 2 bases from V and 9 from J, leaving 8 bases between them. Germline values: CDR1 DFQATT, CDR2 SNEGSKA (reference sequence). This CDR3 contains 11 residues. CDR3 protein: CSARRNSEQFF. The CDR3 bases are TGCAGTGCTAGACGAAATAGTGAGCAGTTCTTC.

This clonotype was detected ten times or more. V is TRBV7-2 and J is TRBJ2-7; 9 nucleotides align to TRBD2. Germline assignment: CDR1 SGHTA and CDR2 FQGNSA. This CDR3 comprises 14 residues. Germline trimming cut 3 bases from V and 4 bases from J; bases unmatched to any gene: 4. CDR3 sequence: CASSLRLAGYEQYF. The CDR3 nucleotides read TGTGCCAGCAGCTTGCGCCTAGCGGGGTACGAGCAGTACTTC.